What follows describes a single TCR beta chain. Relative to the germline gene, one junction end is altered; a read error may explain this. The table came from immunoSEQ multiplex PCR; TCRdb's copy has only in-frame clones and leaves some out. The sample yields approximately 90,000 clones, over 80% seen once. The data are from a study of T cell responses to AZD1222 COVID-19 vaccine. The receptor comes from an adult in good health. The sequencing here drew on peripheral blood, taken on day 0 of AZD1222 vaccination.

The CDR3 DNA reads TGTGCTAGCAGCTTAGGGACTAGCGGCACAGATACGCAGTATTTT. Translated, it gives CASSLGTSGTDTQYF. The chain is built from TRBV7-7 and TRBJ2-3; 10 bases map to TRBD2. The CDR3 length is 15 residues. Germline-derived CDR1 and CDR2 are SSHAT and FNYEAQ (reference sequence).